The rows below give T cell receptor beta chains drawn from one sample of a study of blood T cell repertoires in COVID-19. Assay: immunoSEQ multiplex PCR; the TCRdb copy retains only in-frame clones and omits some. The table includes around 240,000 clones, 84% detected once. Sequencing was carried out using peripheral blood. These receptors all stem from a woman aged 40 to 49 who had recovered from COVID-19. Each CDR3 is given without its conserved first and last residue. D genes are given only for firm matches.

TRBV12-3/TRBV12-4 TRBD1 ASSRQGQNEQF
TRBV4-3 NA ASSQEARVLGNTIY
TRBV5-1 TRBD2 ASSAGLAGVAKNIQY
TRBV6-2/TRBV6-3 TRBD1 ASSRQGQPQH
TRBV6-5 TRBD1 ASSYSMGQENEQY
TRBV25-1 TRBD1 ASSETPGQGVGNTIY
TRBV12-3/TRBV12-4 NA ASSLFGETQY
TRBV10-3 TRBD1 AITDRRTGVSEAF
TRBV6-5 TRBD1 ASSRRQGEKLF
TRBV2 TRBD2 ASRESGTSGVPDEQF
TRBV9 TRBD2 ASSVGLAGGGNEQF
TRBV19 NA ASSIPGSNQPQH
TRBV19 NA ASSIIGELF
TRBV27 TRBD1 ASSLRTGGDLFYGYT
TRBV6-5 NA ASSYSRASTGELF
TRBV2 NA ASSVSGDNEQF
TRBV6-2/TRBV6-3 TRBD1 ASSYRDRSKNQQF
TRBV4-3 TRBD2 ASAGGPGEQY
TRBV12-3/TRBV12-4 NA ASNWAINTEAF
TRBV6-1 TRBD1 ASSEGQGGSPLH
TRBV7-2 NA ASSLKRQALNTEAF
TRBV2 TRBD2 ASSDPGGGGSSYEQY
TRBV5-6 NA ASSKDRDEQY
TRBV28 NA ASSYFQGGDSPLH
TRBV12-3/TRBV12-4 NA ASSFAGEGYT
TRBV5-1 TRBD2 ASRTSGGSGSYEQY
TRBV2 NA ASSELRGQETQY
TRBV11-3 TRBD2 ASSPAGLGFEQY
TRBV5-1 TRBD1 ASRRDRGLGNTIY
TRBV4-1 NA ASSQDEIGGNTIY
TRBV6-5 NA ASKLSGLYGYT
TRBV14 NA ASSQDLRDNDYEQY
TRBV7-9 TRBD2 ASSKIAGSTDTQY
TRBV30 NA AWRLQGSNEKLF
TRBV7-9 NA ASSPDSYRQETQY
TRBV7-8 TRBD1 ASSLDGQGYNGYT
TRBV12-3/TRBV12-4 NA ASSLVNDSPLH
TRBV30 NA AWSKLLQGLLNNEQF
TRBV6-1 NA ASSGTGAGSNQPQH
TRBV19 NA APNAGTGANVLT
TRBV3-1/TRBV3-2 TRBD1 ASSLKTGPKPQH
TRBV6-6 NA ASRFVGGETQY
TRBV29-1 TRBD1 SARDSRNTEAF
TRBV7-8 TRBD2 ASSISGGDYNEQF
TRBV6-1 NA ASSSDRSNTEAF
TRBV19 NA ASSIDRWSGDSGNTIY
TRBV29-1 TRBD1 SVLGQNYGYT
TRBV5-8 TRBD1 ASSPIGTGYEQY
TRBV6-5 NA ASSYSTGSGNTIY
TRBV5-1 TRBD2 ASSLAATSGGGTEQY
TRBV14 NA ASSQTPTGKYSGANVLT
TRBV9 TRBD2 ASSVSTSGGNTDTQY
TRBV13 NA ASSTYRTASTDTQY
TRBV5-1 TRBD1 ASSGTGASYNEQF
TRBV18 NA ASSLGSNQPQH